These T cell receptor beta chains were read from a single sample in a study of T-cell reconstitution after alpha-beta-depleted transplantation in children. Via MiXCR, TCRdb re-called the PCR reads, giving one row per CDR3 protein. The repertoire consists of approximately 350,000 distinct CDR3 sequences, with about 9.4% occurring once and the leading ten covering about 2.3%. Material: PBMCs from the stem cell graft donor, obtained from the stem cell graft. The receptors were sampled from a human donor who donated a stem cell graft to a child with acute lymphoblastic leukemia. Each CDR3 is given with its conserved first and last residue. D genes are given only for firm matches. Clone size appears in some rows only: once, few, many, or a class for an expanded clone.

j_call clone_size d_call cdr3_length v_call cdr3_aa cdr3_nt
TRBJ2-3 many TRBD2 15 TRBV5-6 CASSRGLADTDTQYF TGTGCCAGCTCTCGGGGACTAGCGGACACAGATACGCAGTATTTT
TRBJ1-2 - - 14 TRBV19 CASSISGGLYGYTF TGTGCCAGTAGTATAAGCGGCGGACTTTATGGCTACACCTTC
TRBJ1-3 few TRBD1 13 TRBV28 CASRDRAGNTIYF TGTGCCAGCAGGGACAGGGCGGGAAACACCATATATTTT
TRBJ2-7 many - 13 TRBV2 CASSRELEYEQYF TGTGCCAGCTCACGGGAGTTGGAGTACGAGCAGTACTTC
TRBJ2-1 many - 14 TRBV4-3 CASSQESGYNEQFF TGCGCCAGCAGCCAAGAGAGCGGCTACAATGAGCAGTTCTTC
TRBJ2-7 - - 16 TRBV5-5 CASSFGRGSRVYEQYF TGTGCCAGCAGCTTTGGGCGGGGCTCCAGGGTCTACGAGCAGTACTTC
TRBJ2-7 many TRBD1 16 TRBV5-1 CASSLVRDSYSYEQYF TGCGCCAGCAGCTTAGTTAGGGACAGTTATTCCTACGAGCAGTACTTC
TRBJ2-1 many - 11 TRBV12-3/TRBV12-4 CATRTINEQFF TGTGCCACCCGTACCATCAATGAGCAGTTCTTC
TRBJ2-5 many - 16 TRBV5-5 CASSSATGSAQETQYF TGTGCCAGCAGCTCAGCCACAGGGTCGGCCCAAGAGACCCAGTACTTC
TRBJ2-3 - - 15 TRBV9 CASSAGGRGQDTQYF TGTGCCAGCAGCGCCGGCGGGCGGGGTCAAGATACGCAGTATTTT
TRBJ2-7 - TRBD2 15 TRBV15 CATRNYAGAPYEQYF TGTGCCACCAGGAACTACGCGGGAGCGCCCTACGAGCAGTACTTC
TRBJ2-3 many - 15 TRBV12-3/TRBV12-4 CASSFGGVPADTQYF TGTGCCAGCAGTTTTGGGGGAGTTCCCGCAGATACGCAGTATTTT
TRBJ2-2 many - 14 TRBV10-3 CAISPPWSTGELFF TGTGCCATCAGTCCACCCTGGAGCACCGGGGAGCTGTTTTTT
TRBJ2-7 few TRBD2 14 TRBV20-1 CSARAGTSLMGQYF TGCAGTGCCAGGGCCGGGACTAGCTTAATGGGGCAGTACTTC
TRBJ2-3 - TRBD2 15 TRBV18 CASSPTSPSGDTQYF TGTGCCAGCTCACCGACTAGCCCCTCCGGAGATACGCAGTATTTT
TRBJ2-2 - TRBD1 15 TRBV6-1 CASTWGTANTGELFF TGTGCCAGCACCTGGGGGACAGCCAACACCGGGGAGCTGTTTTTT
TRBJ2-5 - TRBD2 16 TRBV19 CASSIGWTSGRETQYF TGTGCCAGTAGTATAGGTTGGACTAGCGGGAGAGAGACCCAGTACTTC
TRBJ1-5 - - 14 TRBV10-2 CASSEGDGNQPQHF TGCGCCAGCAGTGAGGGGGACGGCAATCAGCCCCAGCATTTT
TRBJ2-7 - TRBD2 18 TRBV5-6 CASILARQLAGVLYEQYF TGTGCCAGCATCTTGGCCCGACAGCTAGCGGGAGTGTTGTACGAGCAGTACTTC
TRBJ2-7 - TRBD2 14 TRBV6-2/TRBV6-3 CASTLSGRKHEQYF TGTGCCAGCACCCTTAGCGGGAGGAAACACGAGCAGTACTTC
TRBJ2-4 few - 13 TRBV15 CATSRVKGSIQYF TGTGCCACCAGCAGAGTTAAGGGGAGCATTCAGTACTTC
TRBJ2-1 few TRBD1 14 TRBV5-1 CASSAYTGGDEQFF TGCGCCAGCAGCGCCTATACAGGGGGCGATGAGCAGTTCTTC
TRBJ1-1 - - 14 TRBV3-1 CASQEVAGRTEAFF TGTGCCAGCCAGGAAGTAGCAGGACGGACTGAAGCTTTCTTT
TRBJ1-5 few - 15 TRBV4-1 CASSQIRDPYQPQHF TGCGCCAGCAGCCAAATCCGGGACCCTTATCAGCCCCAGCATTTT
TRBJ2-3 few - 15 TRBV12-3/TRBV12-4 CASRTRQGVADTQYF TGTGCCAGCAGGACGAGGCAGGGCGTCGCAGATACGCAGTATTTT
TRBJ2-5 few TRBD2 15 TRBV9 CASSVASGRGETQYF TGTGCCAGCAGCGTAGCAAGCGGGAGAGGTGAGACCCAGTACTTC
TRBJ2-5 few - 11 TRBV6-2/TRBV6-3 CASGSVETQYF TGTGCCAGCGGGAGCGTAGAGACCCAGTACTTC
TRBJ2-7 - - 14 TRBV29-1 CSARNLGSSYEQYF TGCAGCGCCCGGAACCTGGGGTCCTCCTACGAGCAGTACTTC
TRBJ2-7 few TRBD1 17 TRBV5-1 CASARAGTGGPTDEQYF TGCGCCAGCGCCCGCGCCGGGACAGGGGGCCCAACTGACGAGCAGTACTTC
TRBJ2-7 - TRBD2 17 TRBV20-1 CSARDPYSGRGPLEQYF TGCAGTGCTAGAGATCCTTATAGCGGGAGGGGGCCCTTGGAGCAGTACTTC
TRBJ1-1 many - 13 TRBV7-3 CASSLKGGTEAFF TGTGCCAGCAGCTTAAAAGGGGGGACTGAAGCTTTCTTT
TRBJ1-6 - - 15 TRBV5-5 CASSTPTGDNSPLHF TGTGCCAGCAGCACACCGACAGGAGATAATTCACCCCTCCACTTT
TRBJ1-2 - - 11 TRBV7-9 CASSLEAAYTF TGTGCCAGCAGCTTAGAGGCAGCCTACACCTTC
TRBJ1-2 few - 11 TRBV20-1 CSARIYYGYTF TGCAGTGCTAGAATCTACTATGGCTACACCTTC
TRBJ2-2 - TRBD2 15 TRBV20-1 CSAPHSGVNTGELFF TGCAGCGCACCTCATAGCGGGGTGAACACCGGGGAGCTGTTTTTT
TRBJ2-7 - - 14 TRBV12-3/TRBV12-4 CASNPSGGSYEQYF TGTGCCAGCAACCCTTCAGGGGGGAGCTACGAGCAGTACTTC
TRBJ1-1 - TRBD1 15 TRBV2 CASRSGGAGLTEAFF TGTGCCAGCAGGTCAGGGGGCGCGGGTTTAACTGAAGCTTTCTTT
TRBJ1-3 few TRBD1 14 TRBV27 CASSPLGQGDTIYF TGTGCCAGCAGTCCCCTGGGACAGGGAGACACCATATATTTT
TRBJ2-7 few TRBD2 14 TRBV20-1 CSAYGAGASYEQYF TGCAGTGCGTATGGTGCGGGAGCGTCCTACGAGCAGTACTTC
TRBJ2-5 many - 15 TRBV5-6 CASSLTTAVGGTQYF TGTGCCAGCAGCCTCACTACGGCCGTGGGTGGGACCCAGTACTTC
TRBJ2-5 - - 13 TRBV28 CASISGSQETQYF TGTGCCAGCATCTCCGGGAGCCAAGAGACCCAGTACTTC
TRBJ2-5 - - 14 TRBV4-1 CASSQLRSQETQYF TGCGCCAGCAGCCAACTCCGATCACAAGAGACCCAGTACTTC
TRBJ2-6 - TRBD1 18 TRBV9 CASSVRTGSSSGANGLTF TGTGCCAGCAGCGTACGGACAGGGTCCTCCTCTGGGGCCAACGGCCTGACTTTC